This T cell receptor (beta chain) was identified during a study of vaccination and CD4 T cells after COVID-19. This clonotype was seen a handful of times. As yet, its antigen is unknown. Treatment noted: approximately 9-day PBMC culture with coronavirus spike peptide pools or control peptides (ViraFEST assay). In germline, CDR1 is SEHNR, CDR2 FQNEAQ (reference sequence). The CDR3 covers 17 residues. The V and J ends lost 4 bases and 2 bases respectively, with 18 bases between them. Sequencing of DNA taken from cultured CD4+ T cells relied on the Oncomine TCR Beta short-read assay. TCRdb reanalysed the PCR reads using MiXCR and keeps one entry per CDR3 protein. There are about 18,000 distinct CDR3 sequences in the sample; approximately 51% occur only once, and roughly 6.2% lies in the top ten.

The source material was CD4+ T cells from blood, cultured in vitro. The chain recombines TRBV7-9 with TRBJ1-3, with a possible D match to TRBD1 (5 bases). The TCR originated in a human donor who had recovered from COVID-19. The CDR3 loop reads CASSSGRDWSTGNTIYF. CDR3 nucleotide sequence: TGTGCCAGCAGCTCGGGCCGGGACTGGTCCACTGGAAACACCATATATTTT.